This T cell receptor beta chain is from a study of graft-versus-host responses after intestinal transplantation. Study as a whole: Multivisceral, liver-intestinal, or isolated intestinal transplants were given to recipients. After anti-thymocyte globulin induction, recipients took tacrolimus and steroids for three to four years. Study-wide points: GvH clonotypes were identified within recipient marrow, with a subset emerging first in ileum or blood. Those patients showing graft-donor T cell macrochimerism displayed high graft-versus-host to host-versus-graft clonal ratios in allografts.

This CDR3 region has 16 residues. Germline V gene lookup returns CDR1 MRHNA and CDR2 SNTAGT. V was pared by 2 bases and J by 0 bases, with 0 bases of the junction left unmatched. This clone occurred a few times. Its specificity is unknown. Some clones are missing from TCRdb's copy, which holds only in-frame ones; the method was immunoSEQ multiplex PCR. The sample has about 13,000 clones, approximately 85% seen once. Sequenced material: PBMCs, taken after intestinal transplantation. The gene calls are TRBV6-4 and TRBJ2-3; 12 bases are shared with TRBD2. This receptor was obtained from a human patient who received an intestinal transplant, so some T cells may come from the graft donor. The CDR3 reads CASSDGTSGSTDTQYF. In DNA, the CDR3 is TGTGCCAGCAGTGACGGGACTAGCGGGAGCACAGATACGCAGTATTTT.